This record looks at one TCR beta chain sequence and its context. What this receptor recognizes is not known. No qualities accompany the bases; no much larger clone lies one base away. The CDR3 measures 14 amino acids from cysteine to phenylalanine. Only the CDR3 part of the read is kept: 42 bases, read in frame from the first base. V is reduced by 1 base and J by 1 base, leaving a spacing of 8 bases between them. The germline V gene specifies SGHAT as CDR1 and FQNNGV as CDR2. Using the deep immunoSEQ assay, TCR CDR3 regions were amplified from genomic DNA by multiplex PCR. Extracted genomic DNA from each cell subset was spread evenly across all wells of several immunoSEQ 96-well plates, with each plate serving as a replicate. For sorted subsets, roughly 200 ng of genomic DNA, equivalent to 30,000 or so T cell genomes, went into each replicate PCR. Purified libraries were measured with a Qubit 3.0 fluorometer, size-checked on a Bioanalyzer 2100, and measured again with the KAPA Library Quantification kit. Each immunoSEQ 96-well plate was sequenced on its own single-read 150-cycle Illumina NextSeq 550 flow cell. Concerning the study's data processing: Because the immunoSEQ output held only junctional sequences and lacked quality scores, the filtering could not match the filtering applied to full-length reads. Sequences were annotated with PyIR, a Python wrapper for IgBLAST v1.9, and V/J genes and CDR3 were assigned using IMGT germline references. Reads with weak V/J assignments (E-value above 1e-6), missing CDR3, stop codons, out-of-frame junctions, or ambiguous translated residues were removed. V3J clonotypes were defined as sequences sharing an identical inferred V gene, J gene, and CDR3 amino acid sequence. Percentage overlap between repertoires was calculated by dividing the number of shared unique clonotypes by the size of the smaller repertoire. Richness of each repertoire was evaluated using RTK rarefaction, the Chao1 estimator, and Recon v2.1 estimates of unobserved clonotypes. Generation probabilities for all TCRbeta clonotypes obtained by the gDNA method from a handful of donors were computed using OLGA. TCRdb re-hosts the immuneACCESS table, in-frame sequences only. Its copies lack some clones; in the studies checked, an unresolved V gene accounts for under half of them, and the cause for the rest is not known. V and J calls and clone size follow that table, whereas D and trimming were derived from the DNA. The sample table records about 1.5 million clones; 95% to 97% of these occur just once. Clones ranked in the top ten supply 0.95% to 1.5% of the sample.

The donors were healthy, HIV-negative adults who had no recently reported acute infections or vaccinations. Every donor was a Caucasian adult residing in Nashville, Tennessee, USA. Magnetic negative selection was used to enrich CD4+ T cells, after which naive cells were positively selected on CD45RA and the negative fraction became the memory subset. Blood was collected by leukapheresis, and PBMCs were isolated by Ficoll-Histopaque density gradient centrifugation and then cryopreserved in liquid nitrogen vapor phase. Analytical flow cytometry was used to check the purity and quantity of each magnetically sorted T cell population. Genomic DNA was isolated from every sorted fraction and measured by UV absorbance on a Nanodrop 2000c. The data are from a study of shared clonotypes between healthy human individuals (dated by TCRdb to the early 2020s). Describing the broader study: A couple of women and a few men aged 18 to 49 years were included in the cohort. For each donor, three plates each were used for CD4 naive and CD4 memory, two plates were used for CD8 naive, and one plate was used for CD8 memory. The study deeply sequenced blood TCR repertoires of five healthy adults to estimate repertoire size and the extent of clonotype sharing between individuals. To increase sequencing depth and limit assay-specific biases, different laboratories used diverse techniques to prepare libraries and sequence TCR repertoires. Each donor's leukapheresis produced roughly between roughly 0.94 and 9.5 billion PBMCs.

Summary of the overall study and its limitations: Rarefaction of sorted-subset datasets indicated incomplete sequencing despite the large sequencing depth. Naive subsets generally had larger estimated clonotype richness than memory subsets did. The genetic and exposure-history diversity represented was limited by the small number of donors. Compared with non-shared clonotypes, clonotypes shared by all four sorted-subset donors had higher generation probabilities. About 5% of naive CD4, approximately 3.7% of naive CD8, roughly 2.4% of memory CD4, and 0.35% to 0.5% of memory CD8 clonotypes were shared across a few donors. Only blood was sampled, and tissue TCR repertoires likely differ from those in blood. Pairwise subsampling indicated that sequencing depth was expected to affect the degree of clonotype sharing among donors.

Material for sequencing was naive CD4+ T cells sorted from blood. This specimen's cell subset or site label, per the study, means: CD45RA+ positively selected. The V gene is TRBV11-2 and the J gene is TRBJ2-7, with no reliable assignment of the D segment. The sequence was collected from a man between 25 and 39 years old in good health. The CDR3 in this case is CASSLVFRSYEQYF. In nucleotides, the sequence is TGTGCCAGCAGCTTAGTTTTCCGATCCTACGAGCAGTACTTC.